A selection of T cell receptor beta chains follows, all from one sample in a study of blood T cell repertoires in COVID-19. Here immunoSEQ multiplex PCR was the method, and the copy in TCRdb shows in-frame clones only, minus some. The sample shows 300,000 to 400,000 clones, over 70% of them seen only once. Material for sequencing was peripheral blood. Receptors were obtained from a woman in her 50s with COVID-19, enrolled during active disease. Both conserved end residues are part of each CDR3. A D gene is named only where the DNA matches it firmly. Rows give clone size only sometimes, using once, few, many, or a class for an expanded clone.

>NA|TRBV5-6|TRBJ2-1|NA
CASSLPGRGNEQFF
TGTGCCAGCAGCTTGCCCGGGAGAGGGAATGAGCAGTTCTTC
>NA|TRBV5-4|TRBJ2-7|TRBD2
CASSFLSGRARNEQYF
TGTGCCAGCAGCTTTCTTAGCGGGAGGGCTAGGAACGAGCAGTACTTC
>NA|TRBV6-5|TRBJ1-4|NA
CASSDSHSFNEKLFF
TGTGCCAGCAGTGACTCCCACTCATTCAATGAAAAACTGTTTTTT
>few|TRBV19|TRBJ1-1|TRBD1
CASSSYGTGRQNTEAFF
TGTGCCAGTAGTAGCTACGGGACAGGGCGCCAGAACACTGAAGCTTTCTTT
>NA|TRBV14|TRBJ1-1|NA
CASSQFMNTEAFF
TGTGCCAGCAGCCAATTCATGAACACTGAAGCTTTCTTT
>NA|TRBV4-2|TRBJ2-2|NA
CASSQDSGLLGAGELFF
TGTGCCAGCAGCCAAGATAGTGGACTCCTGGGCGCCGGGGAGCTGTTTTTT
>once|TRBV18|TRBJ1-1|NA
CASSPRQAVTEAFF
TGTGCCAGCTCACCACGACAGGCAGTCACTGAAGCTTTCTTT
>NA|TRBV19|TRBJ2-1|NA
CASSIGATYNEQFF
TGTGCCAGTAGTATTGGGGCGACCTACAATGAGCAGTTCTTC
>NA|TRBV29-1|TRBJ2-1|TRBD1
CSVVQGAAEQFF
TGCAGCGTTGTACAGGGGGCGGCTGAGCAGTTCTTC
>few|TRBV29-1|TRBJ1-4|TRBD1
CSVGTGNGEKLFF
TGCAGCGTTGGGACAGGGAATGGTGAAAAACTGTTTTTT
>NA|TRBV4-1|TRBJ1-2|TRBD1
CASSQVGQGYGYTF
TGCGCCAGCAGCCAGGTGGGACAGGGCTATGGCTACACCTTC
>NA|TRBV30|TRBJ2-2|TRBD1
CARKDRGTHTGELFF
TGTGCCCGAAAGGACAGGGGGACTCACACCGGGGAGCTGTTTTTT
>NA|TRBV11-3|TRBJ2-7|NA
CASSYLGRGLAEYEQYF
TGTGCCAGCAGCTACCTCGGCCGTGGGCTAGCCGAGTACGAGCAGTACTTC
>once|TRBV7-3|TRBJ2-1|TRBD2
CASSPERGLYDEQFF
TGTGCCAGCAGCCCTGAGCGGGGACTCTACGATGAGCAGTTCTTC
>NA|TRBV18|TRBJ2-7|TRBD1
CASSPPGQGLAYEQYF
TGTGCCAGCTCACCACCTGGACAGGGGTTGGCCTACGAGCAGTACTTC
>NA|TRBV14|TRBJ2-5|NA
CASSQDKTAVFQETQYF
TGTGCCAGCAGCCAAGATAAGACAGCCGTTTTCCAAGAGACCCAGTACTTC
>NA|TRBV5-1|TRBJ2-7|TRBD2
CASSKLAGAVEQYF
TGCGCCAGCTCGAAGCTAGCGGGAGCGGTCGAGCAGTACTTC
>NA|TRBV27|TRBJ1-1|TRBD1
CASSHRTGMNTEAFF
TGTGCCAGCAGTCACAGGACAGGCATGAACACTGAAGCTTTCTTT
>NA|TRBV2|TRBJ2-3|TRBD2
CASTGRSGVTDTQYF
TGTGCCAGCACCGGGCGGAGCGGGGTCACAGATACGCAGTATTTT
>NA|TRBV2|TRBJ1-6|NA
CASSAWGGSYNSPLHF
TGTGCCAGCAGTGCGTGGGGAGGCTCCTATAATTCACCCCTCCACTTT
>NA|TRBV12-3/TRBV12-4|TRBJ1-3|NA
CASRAPSGNTIYF
TGTGCCAGCAGAGCGCCCTCTGGAAACACCATATATTTT
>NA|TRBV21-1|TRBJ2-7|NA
CASSPRGLAGAHEQYF
TGTGCCAGCAGCCCAAGAGGGCTAGCGGGAGCCCACGAGCAGTACTTC
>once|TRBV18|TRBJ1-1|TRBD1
CASSLGQGTNTEAFF
TGTGCCAGCTCACTCGGACAGGGAACGAACACTGAAGCTTTCTTT
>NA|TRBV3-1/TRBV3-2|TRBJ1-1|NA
CASSQESGFGTEAFF
TGTGCCAGCAGCCAAGAATCAGGGTTTGGCACTGAAGCTTTCTTT
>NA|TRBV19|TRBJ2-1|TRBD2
CASSPPPGGRATYNEQFF
TGTGCCAGTAGTCCCCCCCCGGGGGGGAGGGCTACCTACAATGAGCAGTTCTTC
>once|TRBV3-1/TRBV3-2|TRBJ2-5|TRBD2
CASSPGLAGYGPEETQYF
TGTGCCAGCAGCCCGGGACTAGCGGGATACGGCCCGGAAGAGACCCAGTACTTC
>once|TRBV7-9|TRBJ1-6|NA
CASSFSRGNNSPLHF
TGTGCCAGCAGCTTTTCCAGGGGTAATAATTCACCCCTCCACTTT
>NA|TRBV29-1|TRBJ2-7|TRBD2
CSVEDPSSGRALDF
TGCAGCGTTGAAGATCCGTCTAGCGGGAGGGCATTAGACTTC
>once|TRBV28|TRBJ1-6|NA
CASSLFRGWDNSPLHF
TGTGCCAGCAGTTTATTTCGGGGGTGGGATAATTCACCCCTCCACTTT
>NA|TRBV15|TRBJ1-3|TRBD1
CATSSWGTVSGNTIYF
TGTGCCACCAGCAGTTGGGGGACAGTCTCTGGAAACACCATATATTTT
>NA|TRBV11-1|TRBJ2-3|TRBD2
CASSFWLAGGTDTQYF
TGTGCCAGCAGCTTCTGGCTAGCGGGAGGAACAGATACGCAGTATTTT
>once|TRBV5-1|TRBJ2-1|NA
CASSRDTGSGNNEQFF
TGCGCCAGCAGCAGAGACACAGGGTCTGGAAACAATGAGCAGTTCTTC
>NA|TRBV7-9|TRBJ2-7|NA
CASSLTTGTYEQYF
TGTGCCAGCAGTCTCACCACGGGAACCTACGAGCAGTACTTC
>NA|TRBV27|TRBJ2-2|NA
CASRGRTVNTGELFF
TGTGCCAGCAGGGGGCGGACGGTCAACACCGGGGAGCTGTTTTTT
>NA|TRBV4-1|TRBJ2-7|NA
CASSQDNGGHGYF
TGCGCCAGCAGCCAAGATAACGGGGGGCATGGGTACTTC
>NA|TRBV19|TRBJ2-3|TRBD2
CASSIGGITGLAGVCTDTQYF
TGTGCCAGTAGTATTGGAGGTATTACGGGCCTAGCGGGAGTTTGCACAGATACGCAGTATTTT
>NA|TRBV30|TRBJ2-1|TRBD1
CAWSQKRTGGTPYNEQFF
TGTGCCTGGAGTCAAAAACGGACAGGGGGGACCCCCTACAATGAGCAGTTCTTC
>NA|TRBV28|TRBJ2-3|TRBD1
CASSWDRGTDTQYF
TGTGCCAGCAGTTGGGACAGGGGCACAGATACGCAGTATTTT
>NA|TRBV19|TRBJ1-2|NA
CASTLSGRGNYGYTF
TGTGCCAGTACGCTCTCCGGAAGGGGTAACTATGGCTACACCTTC
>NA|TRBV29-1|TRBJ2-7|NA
CSVEEGGTTERASSYEQYF
TGCAGCGTTGAAGAAGGGGGCACGACAGAGCGGGCCTCCTCCTACGAGCAGTACTTC
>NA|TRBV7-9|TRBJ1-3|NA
CASSVWQINSGNTIYF
TGTGCCAGCAGCGTATGGCAGATTAACTCTGGAAACACCATATATTTT
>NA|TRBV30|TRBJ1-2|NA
CAWRIDAGHGYTF
TGTGCCTGGAGGATTGATGCAGGGCATGGCTACACCTTC
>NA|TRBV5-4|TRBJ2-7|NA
CASSLRSGTYEQYF
TGTGCCAGCAGCTTGAGAAGCGGAACCTACGAGCAGTACTTC
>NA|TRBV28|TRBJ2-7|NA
CASSTFYEQYF
TGTGCCAGCAGCACTTTCTACGAGCAGTACTTC
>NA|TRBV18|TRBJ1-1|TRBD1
CASSSGQGALAEAFF
TGTGCCAGCTCATCGGGACAGGGGGCTTTGGCTGAAGCTTTCTTT
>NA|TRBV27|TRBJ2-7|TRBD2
CASSFAAGAYEQYF
TGTGCCAGCAGTTTTGCGGCGGGAGCCTACGAGCAGTACTTC
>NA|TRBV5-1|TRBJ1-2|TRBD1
CASDTGGGDGYTF
TGCGCCAGCGATACAGGGGGCGGGGATGGCTACACCTTC
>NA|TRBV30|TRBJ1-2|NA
CAWSARRQDLYGYTF
TGTGCCTGGAGTGCCCGCCGACAGGATCTATATGGCTACACCTTC
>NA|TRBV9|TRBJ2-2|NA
CASTKDISNTGELFF
TGTGCCAGCACGAAGGACATCTCGAACACCGGGGAGCTGTTTTTT
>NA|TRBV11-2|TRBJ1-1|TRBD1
CASSLDPRGQGFVAEAFF
TGTGCCAGCAGCTTAGATCCCAGGGGACAGGGGTTTGTGGCTGAAGCTTTCTTT
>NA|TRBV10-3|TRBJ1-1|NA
CAISDGGTEAFF
TGTGCCATCAGTGACGGGGGCACTGAAGCTTTCTTT
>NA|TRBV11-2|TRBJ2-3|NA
CASSGGARVSTDTQYF
TGTGCCAGCTCGGGCGGGGCGCGAGTGAGCACAGATACGCAGTATTTT
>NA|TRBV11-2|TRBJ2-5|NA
CASSEVSRETQYF
TGTGCCAGCAGCGAAGTTAGCCGGGAGACCCAGTACTTC
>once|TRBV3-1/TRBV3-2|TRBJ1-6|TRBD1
CASSQGDRGSSPLHF
TGTGCCAGCAGCCAGGGGGACAGGGGAAGTTCACCCCTCCACTTT
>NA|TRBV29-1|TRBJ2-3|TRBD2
CSVGLSGSPTDTQYF
TGCAGCGTTGGACTTAGCGGGAGCCCCACAGATACGCAGTATTTT
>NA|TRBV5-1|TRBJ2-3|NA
CASSLDPYATGYTDTQYF
TGCGCCAGCAGCTTGGACCCGTATGCCACAGGGTACACAGATACGCAGTATTTT
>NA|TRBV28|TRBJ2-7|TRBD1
CASRGGLGEQYF
TGTGCCAGCAGAGGGGGCCTGGGCGAGCAGTACTTC